A selection of T cell receptor beta chains follows, all from one sample in a study of graft-versus-host responses after intestinal transplantation. Profiled with immunoSEQ multiplex PCR; TCRdb holds only in-frame clones, not every one. The sample lists approximately 97,000 clones, around 92% occurring once. These TCRs are of unknown antigen specificity. This specimen consisted of unstimulated CD4+ T cells sorted from spleen or lymph node cells, obtained before transplant. The receptors here all came from a human donor who was the organ donor for an intestinal transplant. Both conserved end residues are part of each CDR3. Each record gives: CDR3 protein, V gene.

CASSQVTGSEQYF | TRBV4-3
CASSSDRGTDTQYF | TRBV7-2
CASSLAGTSGGETQYF | TRBV7-2
CSVELQGGQPQHF | TRBV29-1
CASSADREEQPQHF | TRBV7-9
CASPPAANTEAFF | TRBV10-1
CASSLDSNQPQHF | TRBV7-6
CASSWTVQETQYF | TRBV7-3
CASSKGGDNEQFF | TRBV11-3
CASSGAGGQPQHF | TRBV2
CASSQDSGGSQEKLFF | TRBV4-2
CASSRRDRGGYTF | TRBV4-3
CASSLSGGINEQFF | TRBV5-4
CASTTDLAGSHEQFF | TRBV6-5
CASSPRLAGGYNEQFF | TRBV5-4
CASSLAAGRQPQHF | TRBV11-2
CAISLQGAPNTEAFF | TRBV10-3
CASSLAGSMPGGRPPEQFF | TRBV7-2
CASSIDQGSGGKLFF | TRBV19
CASRAGANYGYTF | TRBV28
CASSITGLMGTEAFF | TRBV19
CASSPMQGLNTEAFF | TRBV4-1
CASSLNRGQGFEQYF | TRBV7-3
CSAGQRDEYTIYF | TRBV29-1
CASSPVGAVKGAFF | TRBV7-6
CASKPWLPGTDTQYF | TRBV6-5
CASSPRGTDTQYF | TRBV4-3
CASSLRRSTDTQYF | TRBV11-2
CATSRDPGFSGNTIYF | TRBV15
CASSPGTGNQPQHF | TRBV14
CASSVGADPLLSEQYF | TRBV9
CASSRLAGGVLGTDTQYF | TRBV4-3
CASSPARGAMETQYF | TRBV7-2
CASSQGVGETQYF | TRBV7-3
CASSLRGRRGATRSDVPEAFF | TRBV4-2
CASSLITGFKGYTF | TRBV19
CASSQDLEGRKTQYF | TRBV4-1
CASSQVVAGRAYEQYF | TRBV4-1
CASSQGQGAFSEKLFF | TRBV4-1
CASSKAGGRHTQYF | TRBV9
CASSQLAGGTDTQYF | TRBV4-3